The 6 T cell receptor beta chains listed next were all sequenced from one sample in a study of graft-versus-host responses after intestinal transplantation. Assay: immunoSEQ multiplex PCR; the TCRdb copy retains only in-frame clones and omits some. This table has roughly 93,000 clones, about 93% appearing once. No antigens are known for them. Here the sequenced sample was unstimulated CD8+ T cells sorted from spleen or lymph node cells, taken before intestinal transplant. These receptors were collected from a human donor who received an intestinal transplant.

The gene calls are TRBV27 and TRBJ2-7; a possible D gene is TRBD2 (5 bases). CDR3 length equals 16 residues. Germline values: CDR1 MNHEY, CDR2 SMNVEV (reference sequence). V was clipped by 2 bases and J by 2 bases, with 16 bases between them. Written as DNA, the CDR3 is TGTGCCAGCAGTTTACCCGGGATCCGAGGGACCTACGAGCAGTACTTC. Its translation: CASSLPGIRGTYEQYF.

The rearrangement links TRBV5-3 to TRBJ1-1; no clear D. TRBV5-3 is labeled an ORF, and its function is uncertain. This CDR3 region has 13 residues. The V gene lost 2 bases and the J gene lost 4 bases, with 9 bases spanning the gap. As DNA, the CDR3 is TGTGCCAGAAGCTTTTCAGGAGGCACTGAAGCTTTCTTT. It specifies CARSFSGGTEAFF.

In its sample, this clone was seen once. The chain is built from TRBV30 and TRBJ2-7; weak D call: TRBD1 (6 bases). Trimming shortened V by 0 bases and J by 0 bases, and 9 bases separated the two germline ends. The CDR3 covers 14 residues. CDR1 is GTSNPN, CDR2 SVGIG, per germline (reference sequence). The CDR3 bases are TGTGCCTGGAGTGTACCCAGGGGCTCCTACGAGCAGTACTTC. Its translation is CAWSVPRGSYEQYF.

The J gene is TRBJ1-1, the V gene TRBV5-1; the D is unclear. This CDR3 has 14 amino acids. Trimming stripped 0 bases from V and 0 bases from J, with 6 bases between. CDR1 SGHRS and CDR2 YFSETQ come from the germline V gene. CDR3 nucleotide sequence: TGCGCCAGCAGCTTGGGGCAGATGAACACTGAAGCTTTCTTT. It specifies CASSLGQMNTEAFF.

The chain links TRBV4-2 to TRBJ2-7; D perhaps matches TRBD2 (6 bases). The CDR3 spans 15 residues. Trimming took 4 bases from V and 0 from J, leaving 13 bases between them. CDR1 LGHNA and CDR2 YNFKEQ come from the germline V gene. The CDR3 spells CASSPDGGNSYEQYF. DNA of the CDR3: TGTGCCAGCAGCCCAGATGGCGGGAACTCCTACGAGCAGTACTTC.

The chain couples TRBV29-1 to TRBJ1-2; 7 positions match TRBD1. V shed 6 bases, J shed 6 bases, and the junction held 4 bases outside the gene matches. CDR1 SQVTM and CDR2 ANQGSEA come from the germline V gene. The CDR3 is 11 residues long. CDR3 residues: CSVKGADGYTF. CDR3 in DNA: TGCAGCGTGAAGGGGGCTGATGGCTACACCTTC.